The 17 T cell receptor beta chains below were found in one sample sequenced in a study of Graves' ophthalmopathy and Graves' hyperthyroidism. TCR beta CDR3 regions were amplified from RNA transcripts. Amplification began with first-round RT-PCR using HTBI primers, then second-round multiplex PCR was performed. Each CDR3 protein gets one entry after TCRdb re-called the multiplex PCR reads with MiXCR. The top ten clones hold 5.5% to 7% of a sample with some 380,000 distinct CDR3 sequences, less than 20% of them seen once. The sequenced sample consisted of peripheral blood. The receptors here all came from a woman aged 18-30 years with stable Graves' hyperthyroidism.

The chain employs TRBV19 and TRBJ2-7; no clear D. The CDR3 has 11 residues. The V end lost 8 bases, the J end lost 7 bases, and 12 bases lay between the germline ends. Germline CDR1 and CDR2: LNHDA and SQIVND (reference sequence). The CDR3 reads CASGNQEEQYF. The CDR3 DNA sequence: TGTGCCAGTGGAAACCAAGAGGAGCAGTACTTC.

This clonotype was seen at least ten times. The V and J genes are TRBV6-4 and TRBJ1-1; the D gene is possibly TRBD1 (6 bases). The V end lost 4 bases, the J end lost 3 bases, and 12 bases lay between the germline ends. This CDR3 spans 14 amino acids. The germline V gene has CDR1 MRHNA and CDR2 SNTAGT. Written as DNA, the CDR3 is TGTGCCAGCAGTGCCCTCCCAGGGGACACTGAAGCTTTCTTT. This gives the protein CASSALPGDTEAFF.

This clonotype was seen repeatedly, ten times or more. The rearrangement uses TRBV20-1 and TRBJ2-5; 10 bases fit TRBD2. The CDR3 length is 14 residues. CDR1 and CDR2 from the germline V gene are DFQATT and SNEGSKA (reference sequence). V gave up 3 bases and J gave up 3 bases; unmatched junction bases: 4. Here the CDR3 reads CSASKGLAEETQYF. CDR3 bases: TGCAGTGCTAGCAAAGGACTAGCGGAAGAGACCCAGTACTTC.

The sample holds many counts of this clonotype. CDR3 sequence: CASTTGTGGFHEQYF. The CDR3 coding sequence is TGTGCCAGCACCACCGGGACAGGAGGTTTTCACGAGCAGTACTTC. This chain uses TRBV27 with TRBJ2-7, with 8 bases aligning to TRBD1. The CDR3 spans 15 residues. V shed 7 bases, J shed 5 bases, and the junction held 13 bases outside the gene matches. Per germline, CDR1 MNHEY and CDR2 SMNVEV (reference sequence).

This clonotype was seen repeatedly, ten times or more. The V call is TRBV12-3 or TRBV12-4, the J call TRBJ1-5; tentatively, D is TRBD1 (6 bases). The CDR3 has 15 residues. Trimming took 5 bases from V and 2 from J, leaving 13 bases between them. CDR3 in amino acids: CASSALRGRNQPQHF. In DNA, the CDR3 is TGTGCCAGCAGTGCCCTACGGGGGCGCAATCAGCCCCAGCATTTT.

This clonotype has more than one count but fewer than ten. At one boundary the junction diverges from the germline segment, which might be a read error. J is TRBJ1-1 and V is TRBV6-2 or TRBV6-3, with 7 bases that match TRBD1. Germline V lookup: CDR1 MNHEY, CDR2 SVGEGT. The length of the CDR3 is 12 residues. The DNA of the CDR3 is TGTGCCAGCAGTTCGGGACAGACTGAAGCTTGCTTT. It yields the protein CASSSGQTEACF.

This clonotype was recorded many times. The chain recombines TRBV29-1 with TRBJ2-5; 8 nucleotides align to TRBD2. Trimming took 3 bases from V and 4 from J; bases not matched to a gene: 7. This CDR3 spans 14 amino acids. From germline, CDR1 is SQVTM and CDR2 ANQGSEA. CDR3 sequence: CSVDEGLGGETQYF. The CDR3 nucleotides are TGCAGCGTTGACGAGGGACTAGGGGGAGAGACCCAGTACTTC.

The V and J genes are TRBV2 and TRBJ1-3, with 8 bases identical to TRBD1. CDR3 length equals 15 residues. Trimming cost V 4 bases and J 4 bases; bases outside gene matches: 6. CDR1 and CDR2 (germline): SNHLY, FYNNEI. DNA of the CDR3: TGTGCCAGCAGTGTCCAGGGGGCGCGAGGAAACACCATATATTTT. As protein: CASSVQGARGNTIYF. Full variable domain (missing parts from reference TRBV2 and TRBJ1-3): EPEVTQTPSHQVTQMGQEVILRCVPISNHLYFYWYRQILGQKVEFLVSFYNNEISEKSEIFDDQFSVERPDGSNFTLKIRSTKLEDSAMYFCASSVQGARGNTIYFGEGSWLTVV.

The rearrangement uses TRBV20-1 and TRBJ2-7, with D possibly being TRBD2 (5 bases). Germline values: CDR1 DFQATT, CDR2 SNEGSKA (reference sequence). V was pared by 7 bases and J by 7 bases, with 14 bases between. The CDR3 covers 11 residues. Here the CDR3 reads CSVSSGREQYF. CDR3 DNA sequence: TGCAGTGTGTCCAGCGGTAGGGAGCAGTACTTC.

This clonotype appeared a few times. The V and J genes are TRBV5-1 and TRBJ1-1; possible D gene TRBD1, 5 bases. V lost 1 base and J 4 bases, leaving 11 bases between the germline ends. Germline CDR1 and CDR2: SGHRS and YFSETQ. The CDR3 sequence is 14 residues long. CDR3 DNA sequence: TGCGCCAGCAGCTTGATGGGGCTGGGCACTGAAGCTTTCTTT. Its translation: CASSLMGLGTEAFF.

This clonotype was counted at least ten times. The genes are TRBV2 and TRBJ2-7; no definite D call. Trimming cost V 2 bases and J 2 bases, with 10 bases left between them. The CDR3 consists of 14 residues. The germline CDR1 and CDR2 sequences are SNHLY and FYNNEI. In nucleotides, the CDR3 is TGTGCCAGCAGTGAAATGAAAAACCCCTACGAGCAGTACTTC. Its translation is CASSEMKNPYEQYF.

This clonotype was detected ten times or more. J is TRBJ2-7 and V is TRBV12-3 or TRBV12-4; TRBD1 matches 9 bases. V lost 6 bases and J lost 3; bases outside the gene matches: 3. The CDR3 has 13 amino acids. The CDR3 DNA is TGTGCCAGCAGCCCGACAGGGGGCTACGAGCAGTACTTC. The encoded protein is CASSPTGGYEQYF.

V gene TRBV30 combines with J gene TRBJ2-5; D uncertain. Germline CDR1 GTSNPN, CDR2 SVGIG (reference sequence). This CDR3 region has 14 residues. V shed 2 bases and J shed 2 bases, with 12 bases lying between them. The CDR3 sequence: CAWSPSGVQETQYF. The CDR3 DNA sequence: TGTGCCTGGAGTCCCAGTGGGGTACAAGAGACCCAGTACTTC.

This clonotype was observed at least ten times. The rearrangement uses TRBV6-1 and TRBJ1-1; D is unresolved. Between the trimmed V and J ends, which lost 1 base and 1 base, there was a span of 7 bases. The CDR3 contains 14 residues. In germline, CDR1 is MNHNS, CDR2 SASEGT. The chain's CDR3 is CASSEGVSNTEAFF. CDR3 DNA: TGTGCCAGCAGTGAAGGGGTTTCGAACACTGAAGCTTTCTTT.

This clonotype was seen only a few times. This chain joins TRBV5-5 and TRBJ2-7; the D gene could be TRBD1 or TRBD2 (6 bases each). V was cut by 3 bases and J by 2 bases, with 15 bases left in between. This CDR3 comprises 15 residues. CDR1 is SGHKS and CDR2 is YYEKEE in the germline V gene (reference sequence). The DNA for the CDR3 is TGTGCCAGCAGCTGGGGGGCAGGAATAACCTACGAGCAGTACTTC. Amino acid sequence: CASSWGAGITYEQYF.

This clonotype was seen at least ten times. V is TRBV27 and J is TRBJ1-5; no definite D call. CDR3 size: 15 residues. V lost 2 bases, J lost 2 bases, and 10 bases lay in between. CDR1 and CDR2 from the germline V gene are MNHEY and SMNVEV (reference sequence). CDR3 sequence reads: CASSLESKGNQPQHF. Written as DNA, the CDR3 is TGTGCCAGCAGTTTAGAATCGAAAGGCAATCAGCCCCAGCATTTT.

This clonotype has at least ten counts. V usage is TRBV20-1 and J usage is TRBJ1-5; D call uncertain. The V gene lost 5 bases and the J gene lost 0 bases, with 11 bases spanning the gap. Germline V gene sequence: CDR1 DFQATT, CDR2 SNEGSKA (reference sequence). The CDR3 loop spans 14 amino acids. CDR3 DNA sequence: TGCAGTGCTCGGGCTAGTGATAGCAATCAGCCCCAGCATTTT. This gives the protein CSARASDSNQPQHF.